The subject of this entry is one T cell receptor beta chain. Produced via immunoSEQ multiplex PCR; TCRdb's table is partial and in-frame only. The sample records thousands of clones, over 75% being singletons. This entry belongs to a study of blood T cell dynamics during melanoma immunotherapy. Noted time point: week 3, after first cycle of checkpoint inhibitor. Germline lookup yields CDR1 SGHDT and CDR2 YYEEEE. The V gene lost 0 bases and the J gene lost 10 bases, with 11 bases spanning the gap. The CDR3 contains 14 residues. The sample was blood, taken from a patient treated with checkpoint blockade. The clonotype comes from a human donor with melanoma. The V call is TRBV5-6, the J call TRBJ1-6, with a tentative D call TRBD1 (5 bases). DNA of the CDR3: TGTGCCAGCAGCTTGGTTCAGGGAGGATCACCCCTCCACTTT. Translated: CASSLVQGGSPLHF.